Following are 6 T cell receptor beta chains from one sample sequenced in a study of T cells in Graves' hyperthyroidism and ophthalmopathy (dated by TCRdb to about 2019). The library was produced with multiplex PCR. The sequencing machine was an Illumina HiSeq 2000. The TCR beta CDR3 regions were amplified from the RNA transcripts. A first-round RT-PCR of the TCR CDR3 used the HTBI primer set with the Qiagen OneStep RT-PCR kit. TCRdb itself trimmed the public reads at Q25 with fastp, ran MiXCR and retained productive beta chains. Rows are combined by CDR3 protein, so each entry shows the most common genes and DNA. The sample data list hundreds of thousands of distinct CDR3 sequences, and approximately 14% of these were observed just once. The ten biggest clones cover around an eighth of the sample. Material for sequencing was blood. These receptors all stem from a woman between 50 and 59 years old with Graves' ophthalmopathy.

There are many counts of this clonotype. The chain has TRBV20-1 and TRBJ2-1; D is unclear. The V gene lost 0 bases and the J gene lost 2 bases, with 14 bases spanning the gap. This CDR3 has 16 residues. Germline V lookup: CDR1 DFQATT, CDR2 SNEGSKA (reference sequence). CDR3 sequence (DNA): TGCAGTGCTAGAGAAGTGAGGAAATCTACCTACAATGAGCAGTTCTTC. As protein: CSAREVRKSTYNEQFF.

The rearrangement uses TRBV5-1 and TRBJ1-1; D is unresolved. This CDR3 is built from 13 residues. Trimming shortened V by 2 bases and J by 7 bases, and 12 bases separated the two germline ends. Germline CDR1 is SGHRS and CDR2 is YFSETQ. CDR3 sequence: CASSFTGPYEAFF. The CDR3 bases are TGCGCCAGCAGCTTTACTGGACCGTATGAAGCTTTCTTT.

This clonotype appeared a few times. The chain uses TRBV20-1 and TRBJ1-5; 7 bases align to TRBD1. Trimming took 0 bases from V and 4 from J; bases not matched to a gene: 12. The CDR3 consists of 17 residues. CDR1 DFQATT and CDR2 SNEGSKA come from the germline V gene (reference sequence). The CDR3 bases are TGCAGTGCTAGAGATCGTGTCTGGGCAGGGGGAAATCAGCCCCAGCATTTT. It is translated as CSARDRVWAGGNQPQHF.

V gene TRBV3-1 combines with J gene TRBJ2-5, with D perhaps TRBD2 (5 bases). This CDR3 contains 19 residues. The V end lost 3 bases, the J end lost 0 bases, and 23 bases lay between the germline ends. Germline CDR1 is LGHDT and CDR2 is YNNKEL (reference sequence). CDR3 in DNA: TGTGCCAGCAGCCACCCTTATCGGAGGAGCGGAGTGTACCAAGAGACCCAGTACTTC. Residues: CASSHPYRRSGVYQETQYF.

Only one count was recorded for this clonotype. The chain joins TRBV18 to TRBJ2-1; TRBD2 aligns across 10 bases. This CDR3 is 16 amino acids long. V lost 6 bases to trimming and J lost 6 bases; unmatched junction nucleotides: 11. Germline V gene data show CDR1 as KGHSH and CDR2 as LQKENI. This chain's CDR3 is CASSEAGLAPGNEQFF. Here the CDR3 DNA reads TGTGCCAGCTCGGAAGCGGGACTAGCGCCCGGCAATGAGCAGTTCTTC.

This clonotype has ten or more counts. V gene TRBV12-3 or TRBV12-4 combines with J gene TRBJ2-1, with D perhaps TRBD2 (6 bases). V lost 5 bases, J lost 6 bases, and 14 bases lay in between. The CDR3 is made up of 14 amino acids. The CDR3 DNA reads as TGTGCCAGCAGTCCCTCGCGGAGGGTCAATGAGCAGTTCTTC. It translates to CASSPSRRVNEQFF.